This T cell receptor beta chain was profiled in a study of identical twins. CDR3 length equals 15 residues. Trimming left V 7 bases short and J 5 bases short, with 20 bases between. CDR1 is SQVTM and CDR2 is ANQGSEA in the germline V gene. From the 5' RACE reads, TCRdb called clonotypes with MiXCR, one entry per CDR3 protein. The sample comprises approximately 490,000 distinct CDR3 sequences, around 24% of which are singletons, and around 0.47% rests with the top ten. In addition, the sample was reused for a study of yellow fever vaccine responses in identical twins. From that study: It has been reported that, in twins, the vaccine T cell response seemed partly convergent and partly personalized.

The rearrangement joins TRBV29-1 to TRBJ2-2; D not resolved. The sequence was obtained from a young woman in good health. Sequenced sample: CD4+ T cells sorted from blood. CDR3 bases: TGCAGCGCCAAAGGTTTCCGCGATCGGACCGGGGAGCTGTTTTTT. This sequence encodes CSAKGFRDRTGELFF.